These T cell receptor beta chains were read from a single sample in a study of CD8+ T cells in alopecia areata. Assay: immunoSEQ multiplex PCR; the TCRdb copy retains only in-frame clones and omits some. The sample has 90,000 to 150,000 clones, 50% to 55% seen once. The sample was CD4+ T cells sorted from blood, taken at week 4, from a patient treated with tofacitinib. Receptor source: a human donor with alopecia areata. Each CDR3 is given with its conserved first and last residue. The D gene is left open where the match is weak. Size is stated for part of the rows, as once, few or many counts, or as a class when the clone is expanded.

>NA|TRBV29-1|TRBD1|TRBJ1-1|12
TGCAGCGCCCGGACAGGGATGGCTGAAGCTTTCTTT
CSARTGMAEAFF
>NA|TRBV30|TRBD2|TRBJ2-7|13
TGTGCCTGGGCTAGCGGGAGGATCCGCGAGCAGTACTTC
CAWASGRIREQYF
>NA|TRBV4-1|TRBD1|TRBJ1-1|15
TGCGCCAGCAGCCTATTAGGACAGGCTCAGACTGAAGCTTTCTTT
CASSLLGQAQTEAFF
>NA|TRBV9|NA|TRBJ2-5|15
TGTGCCAGCAGCCCCGCCCCCACGGTCCAAGAGACCCAGTACTTC
CASSPAPTVQETQYF
>NA|TRBV4-2|NA|TRBJ1-1|18
TGTGCCAGCAGCCAAGTTCAGGGAGGGGGAGCGGGTCGGACTGAAGCTTTCTTT
CASSQVQGGGAGRTEAFF
>NA|TRBV6-1|NA|TRBJ2-7|15
TGTGCCAGCAGGGGGACTCAACCGGTGCGCTACGAGCAGTACTTC
CASRGTQPVRYEQYF
>NA|TRBV7-8|NA|TRBJ1-1|14
TGTGCCAGCAGCTTAGCGCAGGGTTTGACTGAAGCTTTCTTT
CASSLAQGLTEAFF
>NA|TRBV5-1|NA|TRBJ1-6|16
TGCGCCAGCAGCTTGGTTTCCGGGGTCGAGAATTCACCCCTCCACTTT
CASSLVSGVENSPLHF
>NA|TRBV29-1|TRBD1|TRBJ1-5|12
TGCAGCGTAGCAGGGGGGGATCAGCCCCAGCATTTT
CSVAGGDQPQHF
>NA|TRBV30|NA|TRBJ1-3|13
TGTGCCTGGAGTGTACTGGCTGGAAACACCATATATTTT
CAWSVLAGNTIYF
>NA|TRBV6-5|NA|TRBJ2-1|16
TGTGCCAGCAGTTTGCGGGGTGTGGGTTCCTACAATGAGCAGTTCTTC
CASSLRGVGSYNEQFF
>NA|TRBV27|NA|TRBJ1-1|15
TGTGCCAGCAGTGGGGCGACAGGAATGAACACTGAAGCTTTCTTT
CASSGATGMNTEAFF
>few|TRBV29-1|NA|TRBJ1-1|11
TGCAGCGTCCAGATGAACACTGAAGCTTTCTTT
CSVQMNTEAFF
>NA|TRBV30|NA|TRBJ2-5|17
TGTGCCTGGAGTAAGAAGGGCTATTCAGGCACCCAAGAGACCCAGTACTTC
CAWSKKGYSGTQETQYF
>NA|TRBV29-1|TRBD1|TRBJ2-6|19
TGCAGCGTCGGCGGGATCCCCGGGACAGGGGCCTCTGGGGCCAACGTCCTGACTTTC
CSVGGIPGTGASGANVLTF
>NA|TRBV27|NA|TRBJ1-6|15
TGTGCCAGCAGTTTGGGAAACAGGGTGGGGTCACCCCTCCACTTT
CASSLGNRVGSPLHF
>NA|TRBV5-1|NA|TRBJ2-1|15
TGCGCCAGCAGCTTGGACGGGGTCTCCTACAATGAGCAGTTCTTC
CASSLDGVSYNEQFF
>NA|TRBV4-1|TRBD2|TRBJ2-3|19
TGCGCCAGCAGCCAAGGGTTTAATAGCGGGAGGGTCCCCACAGATACGCAGTATTTT
CASSQGFNSGRVPTDTQYF
>few|TRBV7-2|NA|TRBJ2-7|15
TGTGCCAGCAGCATACCGGGACGAGGCTCCTACGAGCAGTACTTC
CASSIPGRGSYEQYF
>once|TRBV30|TRBD2|TRBJ2-1|12
TGTGCCTGGAGTGAGGCGGGAGGTGAGCAGTTCTTC
CAWSEAGGEQFF
>NA|TRBV30|NA|TRBJ1-3|13
TGTGCCTGGAGTGTGGGGGTTGGAAACACCATATATTTT
CAWSVGVGNTIYF
>NA|TRBV29-1|NA|TRBJ1-1|12
TGCAGCGTTGCGTGGGGGAACACTGAAGCTTTCTTT
CSVAWGNTEAFF
>NA|TRBV4-1|TRBD2|TRBJ2-7|18
TGCGCCAGCAGCCAAGCACTAGCACGGCGGGAGGCCTCCTACGAGCAGTACTTC
CASSQALARREASYEQYF
>NA|TRBV4-1|NA|TRBJ2-3|16
TGCGCCAGCAGCCAAGATGGGCGGGCAGACACAGATACGCAGTATTTT
CASSQDGRADTDTQYF
>NA|TRBV11-2|TRBD1|TRBJ2-3|15
TGTGCCAGCAGCTTTGGGACAGGACAGACAGATACGCAGTATTTT
CASSFGTGQTDTQYF
>NA|TRBV5-4|NA|TRBJ2-1|13
TGTGCCAGCAGCTTAGTACTAGCCCGTAGGCAGTTCTTC
CASSLVLARRQFF
>NA|TRBV28|TRBD1|TRBJ2-7|14
TGTGCCAGCAGTCACAGGGACAGCTCCTACGAGCAGTACTTC
CASSHRDSSYEQYF
>NA|TRBV30|TRBD1|TRBJ1-1|15
TGTGCCTGGACCCTTCTGGGACAGGGAGGCGCTGAAGCTTTCTTT
CAWTLLGQGGAEAFF
>NA|TRBV2|NA|TRBJ1-5|16
TGTGCCAGCAGGACGGACGGGGCAGGGGCGAATCAGCCCCAGCATTTT
CASRTDGAGANQPQHF
>NA|TRBV6-4|NA|TRBJ1-1|13
TGTGCCAGCAGTGACTCCGGGGGACTTAAGGCTTTCTTT
CASSDSGGLKAFF
>once|TRBV6-5|NA|TRBJ2-7|11
TGTGCCAGCAGTTATGTCCACGAGCAGTACTTC
CASSYVHEQYF
>NA|TRBV29-1|TRBD1|TRBJ2-7|14
TGCAGCGTCCACACCTGGGACAGAACCTACGAGCAGTACTTC
CSVHTWDRTYEQYF
>NA|TRBV7-9|NA|TRBJ2-3|14
TGTGCCAGCAGCAGAGACAGGGAGGTAGATACGCAGTATTTT
CASSRDREVDTQYF
>few|TRBV6-1|TRBD2|TRBJ2-7|14
TGTGCCAGCAGTGAAGGGCTAGCGGGAGAGGAGCAGTACTTC
CASSEGLAGEEQYF
>few|TRBV10-3|NA|TRBJ2-4|16
TGTGCCATCAGTGACTCTCCCCAGGGAGCCAAAAACATTCAGTACTTC
CAISDSPQGAKNIQYF
>few|TRBV2|NA|TRBJ2-3|13
TGTGCCAGCACCTCCACATGGGGAGATACGCAGTATTTT
CASTSTWGDTQYF
>NA|TRBV4-1|TRBD1|TRBJ1-6|15
TGCGCCAGCAGCCGCCCGGACAGGGTTAATTCACCCCTCCACTTT
CASSRPDRVNSPLHF
>few|TRBV19|TRBD2|TRBJ2-1|16
TGTGCCAGTAGTATAGTTATAGCGGGAGGATTTCCTGAGCAGTTCTTC
CASSIVIAGGFPEQFF
>NA|TRBV6-5|NA|TRBJ2-2|16
TGTGCCAGCAGTTCCCCTCGACGGGAGACGATCGGGGAGCTGTTTTTT
CASSSPRRETIGELFF
>few|TRBV19|TRBD1|TRBJ2-7|14
TGTGCCAGTACCTCACAGGGGCCTACCTACGAGCAGTACTTC
CASTSQGPTYEQYF
>NA|TRBV5-6|TRBD1|TRBJ2-1|15
TGTGCCAGCAGCTTACCCGGGACAGGGGGCGATGAGCAGTTCTTC
CASSLPGTGGDEQFF
>NA|TRBV20-1|NA|TRBJ1-1|11
TGCAGTGCCGACCCCAACACTGAAGCTTTCTTT
CSADPNTEAFF
>few|TRBV30|TRBD2|TRBJ2-1|15
TGTGCCTGGAGTGTCCCACCGCGGGGGGGCAATGAGCAGTTCTTC
CAWSVPPRGGNEQFF
>few|TRBV11-1|NA|TRBJ2-2|16
TGTGCCAGCAGCCCACCACCACAGGCGAACACCGGGGAGCTGTTTTTT
CASSPPPQANTGELFF
>NA|TRBV30|NA|TRBJ1-1|11
TGTGCCGGCGTAGGGGTTACTGAAGCTTTCTTT
CAGVGVTEAFF
>NA|TRBV30|NA|TRBJ1-5|14
TGTGCCTGGAGTCACGGACTTAGCAATCAGCCCCAGCATTTT
CAWSHGLSNQPQHF
>NA|TRBV5-1|NA|TRBJ1-2|14
TGCGCCAGCAGCTTGGGGGACGGGAGCTATGGCTACACCTTC
CASSLGDGSYGYTF
>NA|TRBV5-1|NA|TRBJ1-2|14
TGCGCCAGCAGCTCCGGGACGGCAGGATATGGCTACACCTTC
CASSSGTAGYGYTF
>few|TRBV29-1|NA|TRBJ2-2|14
TGCAGCGTTGAGTTCGCTCCGGGAACCGGGGAGCTGTTTTTT
CSVEFAPGTGELFF
>once|TRBV6-5|TRBD1|TRBJ2-7|15
TGTGCCAGCAGTTACTCGATACAGGGGGCCTACGAGCAGTACTTC
CASSYSIQGAYEQYF